The 3 T cell receptor beta chains reported below all come from one sample, sequenced in a study of T-cell memory formation after mild COVID-19. TCRdb processed the 5' RACE reads anew with MiXCR; each CDR3 protein has one entry. Counted here are 250,000 to 350,000 distinct CDR3 sequences, more than 15% occurring once; the ten biggest clones make up approximately 23%. Sequenced material: PBMCs or a T cell subset sorted from them (not recorded which). Source of these receptors: a man aged 18 to 35 who had mild COVID-19 (a few samples of this study predate the infection). Cell type and time point are not known.

The chain recombines TRBV6-5 with TRBJ2-3, with 7 bases identical to TRBD2. Germline values: CDR1 MNHEY, CDR2 SVGAGI. Trimming took 6 bases from V and 2 from J; bases not matched to a gene: 8. The CDR3 loop spans 15 amino acids. The CDR3 sequence: CASRPRAGVTDTQYF. CDR3 DNA sequence: TGTGCCAGCAGACCACGGGCGGGGGTCACAGATACGCAGTATTTT.

This rearrangement joins TRBV29-1 to TRBJ2-1; D call uncertain. V was pared by 7 bases and J by 8 bases, with 21 bases between. Germline-derived CDR1 and CDR2 are SQVTM and ANQGSEA. This CDR3 region has 14 residues. The CDR3 sequence is CSGLSQRPAHEQFF. The DNA for the CDR3 is TGCAGCGGCCTCTCCCAGCGACCGGCCCATGAGCAGTTCTTC.

This clonotype was picked up one time. The chain couples TRBV7-6 to TRBJ2-3; tentative D call: TRBD1 (5 bases). This CDR3 is built from 15 residues. Germline assignment: CDR1 SGHVS and CDR2 FNYEAQ. V gave up 10 bases and J gave up 1 base, with 18 bases separating them. DNA of the CDR3: TGTGCCACCACACCGACCAGGGTCCGCACAGATACGCAGTATTTT. It encodes CATTPTRVRTDTQYF.